This TCR beta chain comes out of a study of blood T cell repertoires in COVID-19 (TCRdb year 2020). About the investigation overall: The collaborator samples originated in the United States, Italy and Spain and spanned the acute and convalescent phases of COVID-19. Deeply sampled blood TCRbeta repertoires from subjects exposed to, actively infected with, or recovered from COVID-19 were included in the dataset. Where available, HLA class I and class II types were obtained from metadata supplied by the sample provider rather than from assay-based typing. The prospective study material was composed of cDNA or gDNA derived from T cells, B-cell-depleted T cells, or PBMCs. Samples came from the ongoing ImmuneRACE study (first 160 participants) plus 1,254 subjects from 6 global collaborators. Nearly every sample came with metadata listing a de-identified subject ID, COVID-19 status, age in years and sex. A freely available public database, intended as a resource for researchers studying the immune response to SARS-CoV-2, is where the repertoires were released. Study-wide conclusions, independent of this receptor: The amount of clinical and demographic metadata varied by source and participant and was provided uncurated.

Whole blood was collected in K2EDTA tubes by collaborating institutions according to the institutions' own protocols. For TCRbeta analysis, collaborators shipped samples as frozen whole blood, isolated PBMCs, or DNA extracted from either of those sample types. The immunoSEQ Assay, a bias-controlled multiplex PCR, was used to amplify TCRbeta CDR3 regions from genomic DNA. The source study handled its data this way. The number of nucleated cells in each sample was estimated by amplification of reference gene primers within the assay. To quantify the absolute abundance of each unique TCRbeta CDR3 rearrangement, sequence reads were collapsed and filtered. For each sample, productive Simpson clonality was calculated as the square root of Simpson's diversity index over productive rearrangements. TCRdb took over this immuneACCESS table, retaining in-frame rearrangements with V and J assigned. Such tables are incomplete; in checked studies, under half of the missing clones stem from an unresolved V gene, and the remainder is unexplained. V and J calls and clone size are given by that table; D and trimming were obtained from the DNA. This sample holds approximately 210,000 clones; around 82% were observed only once. Of the sample, 3.6% falls within the top ten clones.

Looking up the germline V gene yields CDR1 LGHNT and CDR2 FRNRAP. The CDR3 has 16 amino acids, counting the end cysteine and phenylalanine. Solely the CDR3 DNA is kept, with 48 bases framed from the first base. Relative to germline, V is missing 1 base and J is missing 7 bases, with 12 bases of the junction outside any gene match. Of note for this clone: Its antigen has not been determined. Base quality data are lacking; no much larger clone is found one base away.

The sequenced sample consisted of peripheral blood. This sequence originates from a woman aged 80 or over with acute or convalescent COVID-19. The chain links TRBV12-5 with TRBJ2-7, with 8 middle bases fitting TRBD1. The DNA sequence reads TGTGCTAGTGGTTTGGGAGGGGCGCAGGGGGCAGGGGAGCAGTACTTC. It specifies CASGLGGAQGAGEQYF.